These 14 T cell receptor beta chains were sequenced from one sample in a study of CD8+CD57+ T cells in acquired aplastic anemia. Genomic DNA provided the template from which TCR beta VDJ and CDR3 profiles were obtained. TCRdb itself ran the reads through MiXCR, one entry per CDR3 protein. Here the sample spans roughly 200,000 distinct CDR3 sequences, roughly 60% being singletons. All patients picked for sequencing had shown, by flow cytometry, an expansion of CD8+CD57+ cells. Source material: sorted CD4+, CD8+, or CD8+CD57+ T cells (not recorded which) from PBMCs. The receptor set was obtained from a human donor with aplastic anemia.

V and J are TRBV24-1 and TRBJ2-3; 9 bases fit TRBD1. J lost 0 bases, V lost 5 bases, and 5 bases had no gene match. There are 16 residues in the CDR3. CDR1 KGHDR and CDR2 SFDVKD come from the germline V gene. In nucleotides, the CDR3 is TGTGCCACCAGTGTGGGACAGGGCATAAGCACAGATACGCAGTATTTT. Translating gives CATSVGQGISTDTQYF.

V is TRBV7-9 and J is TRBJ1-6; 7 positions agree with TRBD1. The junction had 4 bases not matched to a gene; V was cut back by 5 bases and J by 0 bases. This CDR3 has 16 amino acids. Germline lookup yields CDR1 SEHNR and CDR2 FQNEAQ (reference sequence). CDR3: CASSRQGSSYNSPLHF. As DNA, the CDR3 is TGTGCCAGCAGCCGACAGGGAAGCTCCTATAATTCACCCCTCCACTTT.

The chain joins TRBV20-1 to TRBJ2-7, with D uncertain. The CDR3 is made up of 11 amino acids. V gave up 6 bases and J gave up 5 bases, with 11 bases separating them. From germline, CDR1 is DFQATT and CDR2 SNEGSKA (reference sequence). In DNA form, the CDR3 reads TGCAGTGCAGGTATCGGTGACGAGCAGTACTTC. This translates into CSAGIGDEQYF.

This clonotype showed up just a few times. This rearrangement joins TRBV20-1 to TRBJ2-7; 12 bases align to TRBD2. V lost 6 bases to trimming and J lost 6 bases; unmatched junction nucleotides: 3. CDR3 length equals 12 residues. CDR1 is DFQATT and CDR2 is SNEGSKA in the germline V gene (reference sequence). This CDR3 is CSAPLAGGEQYF. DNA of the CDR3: TGCAGTGCACCACTAGCGGGAGGCGAGCAGTACTTC.

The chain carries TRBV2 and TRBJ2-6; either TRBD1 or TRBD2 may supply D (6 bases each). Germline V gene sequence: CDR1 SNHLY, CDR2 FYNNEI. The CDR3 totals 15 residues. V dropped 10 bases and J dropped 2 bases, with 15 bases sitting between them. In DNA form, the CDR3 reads TGTGCCACCAGCGGGCGACAGGCTGGGGCCAACGTCCTGACTTTC. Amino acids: CATSGRQAGANVLTF.

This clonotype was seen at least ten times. The CDR3 here is CASSSPTSGGSPGSYNEQFF. DNA of the CDR3: TGCGCCAGCAGCTCCCCGACTAGCGGGGGGTCCCCAGGGTCCTACAATGAGCAGTTCTTC. The chain uses TRBV5-1 and TRBJ2-1; 13 nucleotides agree with TRBD2. Germline CDR1 and CDR2: SGHRS and YFSETQ. There are 20 residues in the CDR3. Trimming removed 3 bases from V and 1 base from J; junction bases left unmatched: 13.

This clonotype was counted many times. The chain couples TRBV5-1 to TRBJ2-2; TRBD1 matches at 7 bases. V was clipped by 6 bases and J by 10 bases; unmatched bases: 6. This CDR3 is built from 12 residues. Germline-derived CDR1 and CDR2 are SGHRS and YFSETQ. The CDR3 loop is CASTLDREELFF. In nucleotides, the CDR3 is TGCGCCAGCACCCTCGACAGGGAGGAGCTGTTTTTT.

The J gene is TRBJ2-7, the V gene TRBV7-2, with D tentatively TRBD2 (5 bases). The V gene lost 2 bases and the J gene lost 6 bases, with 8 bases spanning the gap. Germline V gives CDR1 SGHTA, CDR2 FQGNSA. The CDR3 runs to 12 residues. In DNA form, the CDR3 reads TGTGCCAGCAGCTTACCCGGGGTCGAGCAGTACTTC. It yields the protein CASSLPGVEQYF.

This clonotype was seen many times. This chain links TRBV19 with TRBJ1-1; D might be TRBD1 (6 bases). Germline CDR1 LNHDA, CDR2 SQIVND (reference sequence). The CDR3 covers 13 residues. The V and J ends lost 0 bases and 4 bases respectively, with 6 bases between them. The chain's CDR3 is CASSIDRGTEAFF. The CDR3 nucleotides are TGTGCCAGTAGTATAGACAGGGGCACTGAAGCTTTCTTT.

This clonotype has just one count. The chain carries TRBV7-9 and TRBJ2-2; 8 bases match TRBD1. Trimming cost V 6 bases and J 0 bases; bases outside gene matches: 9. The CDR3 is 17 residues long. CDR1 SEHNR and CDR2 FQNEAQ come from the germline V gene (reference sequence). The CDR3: CASSHTGGLANTGELFF. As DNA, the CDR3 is TGTGCCAGCAGTCATACAGGGGGACTTGCGAACACCGGGGAGCTGTTTTTT.

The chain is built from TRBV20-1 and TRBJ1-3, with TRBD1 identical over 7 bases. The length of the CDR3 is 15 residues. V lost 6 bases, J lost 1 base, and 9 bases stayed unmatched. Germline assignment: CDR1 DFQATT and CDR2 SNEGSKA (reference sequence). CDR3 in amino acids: CSARQGSDSGNTIYF. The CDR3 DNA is TGCAGTGCCAGACAGGGAAGCGATTCTGGAAACACCATATATTTT.

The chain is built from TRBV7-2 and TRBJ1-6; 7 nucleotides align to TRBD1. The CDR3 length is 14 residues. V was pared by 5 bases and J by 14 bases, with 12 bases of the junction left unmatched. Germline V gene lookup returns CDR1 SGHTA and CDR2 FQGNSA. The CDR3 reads CASSQGTEGFALHF. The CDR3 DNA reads TGTGCCAGCAGCCAAGGGACAGAGGGCTTCGCCCTCCACTTT.

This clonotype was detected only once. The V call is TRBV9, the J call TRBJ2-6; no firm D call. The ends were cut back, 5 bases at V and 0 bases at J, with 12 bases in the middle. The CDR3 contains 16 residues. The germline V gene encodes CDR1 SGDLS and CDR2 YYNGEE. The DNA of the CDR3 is TGTGCCAGCAGAGGTACCCAGGCCTCTGGGGCCAACGTCCTGACTTTC. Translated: CASRGTQASGANVLTF.

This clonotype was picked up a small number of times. DNA for the CDR3: TGTGCCAGCAGCAAAGCCTCCACAGATACGCAGTATTTT. Protein: CASSKASTDTQYF. The chain is built from TRBV7-6 and TRBJ2-3; D gene uncertain. This CDR3 region has 13 residues. CDR1 is SGHVS and CDR2 is FNYEAQ in the germline V gene. V shed 5 bases and J shed 2 bases, with 8 bases lying between them.